Listed below are T cell receptor beta chains from one sample, sequenced in a study of cytomegalovirus exposure and HLA in healthy donors. Clones were read by immunoSEQ multiplex PCR, and TCRdb kept only the in-frame ones, dropping some. In the table there are some 200,000 clones, just over 90% of which are singletons. Sample: PBMCs. The receptor source for this set is a woman in her late teens or twenties in good health and CMV-seronegative. CDR3s leave out the opening cysteine and the closing phenylalanine or tryptophan. Each record gives: CDR3 protein, V gene, J gene.

CDR3: ASSSWTGYETEAF; V: TRBV5-4; J: TRBJ1-1
CDR3: ASSVGDRERGEKLF; V: TRBV9; J: TRBJ1-4
CDR3: ASSPPQGLAETYEQY; V: TRBV5-1; J: TRBJ2-7
CDR3: ASSPRLAGSTGELF; V: TRBV7-7; J: TRBJ2-2
CDR3: AISVYTSGSNEQF; V: TRBV10-3; J: TRBJ2-1
CDR3: ASSHRLAGSPTDTQY; V: TRBV11-3; J: TRBJ2-3
CDR3: SVELATVEYYEQY; V: TRBV29-1; J: TRBJ2-7
CDR3: ASRSTFSGSQDTQY; V: TRBV27; J: TRBJ2-3
CDR3: ASSFLAGDNNEQF; V: TRBV5-4; J: TRBJ2-1
CDR3: ASSYDRGEDYEQY; V: TRBV6-5; J: TRBJ2-7
CDR3: AWKQGPGTEAF; V: TRBV30; J: TRBJ1-1
CDR3: ASSSWQLAYEQY; V: TRBV11-2; J: TRBJ2-7
CDR3: ASSYGQVPYEQY; V: TRBV5-1; J: TRBJ2-7
CDR3: ASSLAGTAREKLF; V: TRBV5-1; J: TRBJ1-4
CDR3: ASSARQGATYEQY; V: TRBV6-1; J: TRBJ2-7
CDR3: ASSLTGRDEQF; V: TRBV7-9; J: TRBJ2-1
CDR3: ASSTNRDEQY; V: TRBV11-3; J: TRBJ2-7
CDR3: ASSLVTGSGNTIY; V: TRBV11-2; J: TRBJ1-3
CDR3: ASSLREAYGYT; V: TRBV5-1; J: TRBJ1-2
CDR3: ASSPRYSGDEAF; V: TRBV18; J: TRBJ1-1
CDR3: ASSRMGLGKTYEQY; V: TRBV4-1; J: TRBJ2-7
CDR3: ASSVQGVGQPQH; V: TRBV2; J: TRBJ1-5
CDR3: ASSGTGGPPNEQF; V: TRBV5-1; J: TRBJ2-1
CDR3: ATRTSGSYEQY; V: TRBV19; J: TRBJ2-7
CDR3: ASSLYAGDYNEQF; V: TRBV11-3; J: TRBJ2-1
CDR3: ASSVTSSGRGETQY; V: TRBV9; J: TRBJ2-5
CDR3: ASSSRTSGSSNTGELF; V: TRBV5-4; J: TRBJ2-2
CDR3: AWIIVTEAF; V: TRBV30; J: TRBJ1-1
CDR3: ASGGEAHNEQF; V: TRBV6-1; J: TRBJ2-1
CDR3: SGEAPGYGYT; V: TRBV29-1; J: TRBJ1-2
CDR3: ASREQGPSGKQY; V: TRBV2; J: TRBJ2-7
CDR3: ASSDPGQGHNYGYT; V: TRBV25-1; J: TRBJ1-2
CDR3: ASSIGTGSSPLH; V: TRBV6-5; J: TRBJ1-6
CDR3: ASSFGPFLYNEQF; V: TRBV28; J: TRBJ2-1
CDR3: ASTPFGTGVTDTQY; V: TRBV27; J: TRBJ2-3
CDR3: ASSRVRGAEQY; V: TRBV18; J: TRBJ2-7
CDR3: ASSSPLRTGASYNEQF; V: TRBV5-1; J: TRBJ2-1
CDR3: ASSQTQGALRYSNQPQH; V: TRBV28; J: TRBJ1-5
CDR3: ASSFRGGTGYEQY; V: TRBV5-4; J: TRBJ2-7